Shown below are 6 T cell receptor beta chains from a single sample sequenced in a study of blood T cell repertoires in COVID-19. Measured with immunoSEQ multiplex PCR; TCRdb has only the in-frame clones, and not every one. The sample carries 250,000 to 350,000 clones, around 90% recorded once. Sequencing input: peripheral blood. These receptor sequences come from a woman aged 40-49 years who had recovered from COVID-19.

This clone was observed a few times. This rearrangement joins TRBV4-2 to TRBJ1-6, with TRBD1 matching over 11 bases. The CDR3 loop spans 14 amino acids. Germline V gives CDR1 LGHNA, CDR2 YNFKEQ. Trimming removed 4 bases from V and 8 bases from J; junction bases left unmatched: 1. CDR3 nucleotides: TGTGCCAGCAGCCCGGGACAGGGGGATTCACCCCTCCACTTT. Residues: CASSPGQGDSPLHF.

The chain carries TRBV12-3 or TRBV12-4 and TRBJ2-7; 8 bases fit TRBD2. This CDR3 comprises 13 residues. Trimming cost V 3 bases and J 7 bases; bases outside gene matches: 5. CDR3 loop: CASSLRGAGEQYF. The CDR3 bases are TGTGCCAGCAGTTTGCGGGGGGCGGGGGAGCAGTACTTC.

The chain is built from TRBV9 and TRBJ1-1, with TRBD1 matching over 7 bases. Per germline, CDR1 SGDLS and CDR2 YYNGEE. Germline trimming cut 4 bases from V and 2 bases from J; bases unmatched to any gene: 5. The CDR3 consists of 14 residues. CDR3 residues: CASSTGTANTEAFF. The CDR3 DNA reads as TGTGCCAGCAGCACCGGGACAGCTAACACTGAAGCTTTCTTT.

Comments on this clone: Other DNA sequences in this specimen translate into the identical CDR3. This chain links TRBV7-9 with TRBJ2-3; 10 nucleotides agree with TRBD1. CDR3 size: 15 residues. Trimming cost V 3 bases and J 3 bases; bases outside gene matches: 3. Per germline, CDR1 SEHNR and CDR2 FQNEAQ (reference sequence). CDR3 sequence (DNA): TGTGCCAGCAGCTTCCGGGACAGGGGTACAGATACGCAGTATTTT. As protein: CASSFRDRGTDTQYF. Combining the CDR3 with reference TRBV7-9 and TRBJ2-3 gives the whole variable domain DTGVSQNPRHKITKRGQNVTFRCDPISEHNRLYWYRQTLGQGPEFLTYFQNEAQLEKSRLLSDRFSAERPKGSFSTLEIQRTEQGDSAMYLCASSFRDRGTDTQYFGPGTRLTVL.

The genes are TRBV24-1 and TRBJ2-7; 7 nucleotides line up with TRBD1. Trimming cost V 7 bases and J 6 bases; bases outside gene matches: 11. Germline values: CDR1 KGHDR, CDR2 SFDVKD. CDR3 length equals 14 residues. DNA of the CDR3: TGTGCCACCAGCTCCGGGACAGTCGAAAGCGAGCAGTACTTC. As protein: CATSSGTVESEQYF.

The chain joins TRBV7-2 to TRBJ1-2, with TRBD1 identical over 11 bases. The CDR3 has 17 amino acids. Trimming removed 0 bases from V and 7 bases from J; junction bases left unmatched: 10. The germline V gene encodes CDR1 SGHTA and CDR2 FQGNSA. CDR3 sequence (DNA): TGTGCCAGCAGCTTAGCCGGGACAGGGGGACGCGAGGGTGGCTACACCTTC. Translation: CASSLAGTGGREGGYTF.